This T cell receptor beta chain came from a study of blood T cells in healthy people across ages. Findings and caveats of the study: Among long-lived donors, naive CD4+ cells were more numerous and diversity higher than in aged donors. Measured against age, TCR beta diversity per million T cells decreased in a roughly linear manner.

Primers used in a second PCR of about 6 to 11 cycles were a sample-barcoded 5' primer and a J-beta primer mix. Samples each returned at least 3 million CDR3-containing paired-end reads. One entry per CDR3 protein, called by TCRdb with MiXCR from the 5' RACE reads. The repertoire includes over 1,500,000 distinct CDR3 sequences, 30% to 40% of them detected once, and about 21% sits in the top ten. The CDR3 runs 13 residues. The V gene lost 10 bases and the J gene lost 9 bases, with 19 bases spanning the gap. Note on this clonotype: Its antigen is unknown.

This clonotype was obtained from a human donor in good health. The chain employs TRBV12-3 or TRBV12-4 and TRBJ1-5; TRBD1 is a possible D gene (5 bases). The sequencing sample was made of blood. CDR3 in amino acids: CATSLGEVLPQHF. CDR3 coding DNA: TGTGCCACCAGCCTGGGGGAGGTATTGCCCCAGCATTTT.